These T cell receptor beta chains were read from a single sample in a study of blood T cells in healthy people across ages. TCRdb processed the 5' RACE reads anew with MiXCR; each CDR3 protein has one entry. The table has more than 800,000 distinct CDR3 sequences, 35% to 50% seen once. Sequencing was performed on blood. All receptors derive from a woman aged 55-70 years in good health. Each CDR3 is given with its conserved first and last residue. A D gene is named only where the DNA matches it firmly. Clone size, where shown, is once, few, many, or a class for clones that have expanded.

d_gene	v_gene	abundance	len	j_gene	CDR3aa	CDR3nt
TRBD2	TRBV20-1	-	16	TRBJ2-1	CSARSEGSGGADEQFF	TGCAGTGCTAGGAGTGAAGGGAGCGGGGGGGCCGATGAGCAGTTCTTC
-	TRBV12-3/TRBV12-4	many	14	TRBJ1-4	CASSLTATNEKLFF	TGCGCCAGCAGCTTGACAGCAACTAATGAAAAACTGTTTTTT
-	TRBV28	-	15	TRBJ2-5	CASSSQTAEGETQYF	TGTGCCAGCAGTTCCCAAACCGCAGAGGGGGAGACCCAGTACTTC
-	TRBV10-3	few	15	TRBJ2-7	CAISETGARGYEQYF	TGTGCCATCAGTGAGACTGGGGCGCGGGGTTACGAGCAGTACTTC
-	TRBV28	-	14	TRBJ1-2	CASSSPRSAGGYTF	TGTGCCAGCAGTTCCCCTAGATCGGCGGGTGGCTACACCTTC
-	TRBV7-9	-	15	TRBJ2-7	CASSVGGVLTYEQYF	TGTGCCAGCTCCGTGGGGGGCGTCCTAACCTACGAGCAGTACTTC
-	TRBV20-1	few	13	TRBJ2-4	CSAREEFKNIQYF	TGCAGTGCTAGAGAAGAGTTCAAAAACATTCAGTACTTC
TRBD1	TRBV11-1	few	15	TRBJ2-3	CASSRTGTGADTQYF	TGTGCCAGCAGCCGCACCGGGACAGGGGCAGATACGCAGTATTTT
-	TRBV7-9	-	15	TRBJ2-5	CASSLNGATQETQYF	TGTGCCAGCAGCTTAAATGGGGCGACCCAAGAGACCCAGTACTTC
-	TRBV4-1	-	15	TRBJ1-4	CASSQGPATNEKLFF	TGCGCCAGCAGCCAAGGGCCAGCAACTAATGAAAAACTGTTTTTT
TRBD2	TRBV9	-	19	TRBJ2-7	CASSVGDGTSGRLAYEQYF	TGTGCCAGCAGCGTAGGGGATGGGACTAGCGGGAGGCTAGCCTACGAGCAGTACTTC
-	TRBV6-2/TRBV6-3	-	12	TRBJ2-7	CASSWALSEQYF	TGTGCCAGCAGTTGGGCCCTAAGCGAGCAGTACTTC
TRBD2	TRBV27	-	15	TRBJ2-1	CASIPPGTSGSLRFF	TGTGCCAGCATCCCCCCCGGGACTAGCGGGTCCCTACGGTTCTTC
-	TRBV9	few	15	TRBJ2-7	CASSVSSQHWDEQYF	TGTGCCAGCAGCGTGAGCTCCCAACATTGGGACGAGCAGTACTTC
TRBD1	TRBV5-1	few	15	TRBJ2-5	CASSIQQGMGETQYF	TGCGCCAGCAGTATCCAACAGGGGATGGGGGAGACCCAGTACTTC
-	TRBV19	few	13	TRBJ2-7	CASSYQGQSEQYF	TGTGCCAGTAGTTACCAAGGACAGTCCGAGCAGTACTTC
-	TRBV20-1	-	12	TRBJ2-7	CSARGRLNEQYF	TGCAGTGCTAGAGGACGCCTCAATGAGCAGTACTTC
TRBD2	TRBV6-5	-	16	TRBJ2-3	CASSTGLAEEGDTQYF	TGTGCCAGCAGTACGGGACTAGCGGAGGAGGGAGATACGCAGTATTTT
-	TRBV7-9	-	14	TRBJ2-7	CASTIGGAYYEQYF	TGTGCCAGCACCATTGGGGGAGCGTACTACGAGCAGTACTTC
-	TRBV20-1	once	15	TRBJ2-1	CSAPPGTGGYNEQFF	TGCAGTGCTCCACCTGGGACCGGGGGCTACAATGAGCAGTTCTTC
-	TRBV15	-	15	TRBJ1-3	CATSRVGRGGNTIYF	TGTGCCACCAGCAGAGTTGGCAGGGGTGGAAACACCATATATTTT
TRBD1	TRBV28	-	16	TRBJ1-4	CASSPRDRGPNEKLFF	TGTGCCAGCAGCCCTAGGGACAGGGGGCCGAATGAAAAACTGTTTTTT
-	TRBV20-1	-	15	TRBJ2-3	CSAMGALSLRHTQYF	TGCAGTGCGATGGGGGCTCTCTCACTACGACATACGCAGTATTTT
TRBD1	TRBV24-1	many	15	TRBJ2-1	CATSDIGQGSNEQFF	TGTGCCACCAGTGATATAGGACAGGGTAGCAATGAGCAGTTCTTC
TRBD1	TRBV5-5	-	17	TRBJ2-4	CASSLVGTELAKNIQYF	TGTGCCAGCAGCTTGGTGGGGACAGAACTAGCCAAAAACATTCAGTACTTC
TRBD2	TRBV18	few	15	TRBJ2-7	CASSLESGDFSEQYF	TGTGCCAGCTCACTCGAGAGCGGGGACTTTAGCGAGCAGTACTTC
-	TRBV10-3	many	13	TRBJ2-7	CAISVGGAYEQYF	TGTGCCATCAGTGTTGGGGGTGCCTACGAGCAGTACTTC